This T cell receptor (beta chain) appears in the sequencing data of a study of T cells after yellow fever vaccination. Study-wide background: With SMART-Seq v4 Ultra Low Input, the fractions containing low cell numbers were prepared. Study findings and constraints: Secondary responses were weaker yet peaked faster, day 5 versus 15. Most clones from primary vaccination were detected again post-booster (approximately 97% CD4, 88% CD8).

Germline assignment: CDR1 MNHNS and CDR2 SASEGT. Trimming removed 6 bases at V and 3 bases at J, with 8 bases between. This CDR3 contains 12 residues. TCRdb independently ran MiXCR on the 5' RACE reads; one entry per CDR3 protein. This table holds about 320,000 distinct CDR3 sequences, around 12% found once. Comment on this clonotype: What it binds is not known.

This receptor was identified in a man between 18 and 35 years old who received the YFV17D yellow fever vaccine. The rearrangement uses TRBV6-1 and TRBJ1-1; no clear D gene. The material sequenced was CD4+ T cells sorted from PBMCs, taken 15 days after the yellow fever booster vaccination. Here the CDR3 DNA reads TGTGCCAGCAGCCCTGAATACACTGAAGCTTTCTTT. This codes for CASSPEYTEAFF.